These T cell receptor beta chains were read from a single sample in a study of blood T cell repertoires in COVID-19. The data were produced by immunoSEQ multiplex PCR, yet TCRdb's version contains in-frame clones alone and is incomplete. The data show tens of thousands of clones, with about 94% seen just once and approximately 4.7% held by the top ten. Sequenced material: peripheral blood. Every receptor here comes from a human donor in a cohort sampled during active COVID-19. The CDR3 runs from the conserved cysteine through the conserved F or W. Each record gives: J gene, V gene, clone size, CDR3 length, D gene, CDR3 protein, CDR3 DNA. A D gene is named only where the DNA matches it firmly. Size tells how often a clone was seen (once, few, many) or the class of an expanded clone, and some rows leave it out.

TRBJ2-5	TRBV7-9	-	15	TRBD2	CASSLSSGAQETQYF	TGTGCCAGCAGCCTTAGTAGCGGGGCCCAAGAGACCCAGTACTTC
TRBJ1-2	TRBV25-1	-	15	TRBD1	CASSGTGDTLYGYTF	TGTGCCAGCAGTGGGACAGGGGATACCCTATATGGCTACACCTTC
TRBJ2-7	TRBV11-2	-	14	TRBD1	CASSSHTGGYEQYF	TGTGCCAGCAGCTCTCACACAGGGGGCTACGAGCAGTACTTC
TRBJ1-1	TRBV5-1	once	14	TRBD1	CASSPGTGGTEAFF	TGCGCCAGCAGCCCGGGGACAGGGGGCACTGAAGCTTTCTTT
TRBJ2-5	TRBV7-9	-	14	TRBD2	CASSLVAGTPPQYF	TGTGCCAGCAGCTTAGTAGCGGGGACCCCGCCCCAGTACTTC
TRBJ2-1	TRBV11-2	-	15	TRBD2	CASSRLAESYNEQFF	TGTGCCAGCAGCAGACTAGCGGAATCCTACAATGAGCAGTTCTTC
TRBJ1-5	TRBV19	-	12	-	CASTESNQPQHF	TGTGCCAGTACCGAGAGCAATCAGCCCCAGCATTTT
TRBJ1-4	TRBV7-2	-	13	-	CASSYGVNEKLFF	TGTGCCAGCAGCTACGGGGTAAACGAAAAACTGTTTTTT
TRBJ2-7	TRBV11-2	-	13	TRBD2	CASSALAGSEQYF	TGTGCCAGCAGTGCCCTAGCGGGGTCTGAGCAGTACTTC
TRBJ2-3	TRBV29-1	-	13	-	CSGRQASTDTQYF	TGCAGCGGTCGACAGGCTAGCACAGATACGCAGTATTTT
TRBJ2-1	TRBV20-1	few	14	TRBD2	CSASTSGQYNEQFF	TGCAGTGCTAGTACTAGCGGGCAGTACAATGAGCAGTTCTTC
TRBJ2-5	TRBV5-1	-	16	TRBD1	CASSQGQGVYQETQYF	TGCGCCAGCAGCCAAGGACAGGGGGTGTACCAAGAGACCCAGTACTTC
TRBJ2-5	TRBV11-2	-	15	TRBD2	CASSFNGRAFETQYF	TGTGCCAGCAGCTTTAACGGGAGGGCCTTTGAGACCCAGTACTTC
TRBJ2-1	TRBV12-3/TRBV12-4	-	13	-	CASTFFSYNEQFF	TGTGCCAGCACCTTTTTTTCCTACAATGAGCAGTTCTTC
TRBJ2-1	TRBV14	-	16	-	CASSQERSVGANEQFF	TGTGCCAGCAGCCAAGAGAGGAGCGTGGGGGCCAATGAGCAGTTCTTC